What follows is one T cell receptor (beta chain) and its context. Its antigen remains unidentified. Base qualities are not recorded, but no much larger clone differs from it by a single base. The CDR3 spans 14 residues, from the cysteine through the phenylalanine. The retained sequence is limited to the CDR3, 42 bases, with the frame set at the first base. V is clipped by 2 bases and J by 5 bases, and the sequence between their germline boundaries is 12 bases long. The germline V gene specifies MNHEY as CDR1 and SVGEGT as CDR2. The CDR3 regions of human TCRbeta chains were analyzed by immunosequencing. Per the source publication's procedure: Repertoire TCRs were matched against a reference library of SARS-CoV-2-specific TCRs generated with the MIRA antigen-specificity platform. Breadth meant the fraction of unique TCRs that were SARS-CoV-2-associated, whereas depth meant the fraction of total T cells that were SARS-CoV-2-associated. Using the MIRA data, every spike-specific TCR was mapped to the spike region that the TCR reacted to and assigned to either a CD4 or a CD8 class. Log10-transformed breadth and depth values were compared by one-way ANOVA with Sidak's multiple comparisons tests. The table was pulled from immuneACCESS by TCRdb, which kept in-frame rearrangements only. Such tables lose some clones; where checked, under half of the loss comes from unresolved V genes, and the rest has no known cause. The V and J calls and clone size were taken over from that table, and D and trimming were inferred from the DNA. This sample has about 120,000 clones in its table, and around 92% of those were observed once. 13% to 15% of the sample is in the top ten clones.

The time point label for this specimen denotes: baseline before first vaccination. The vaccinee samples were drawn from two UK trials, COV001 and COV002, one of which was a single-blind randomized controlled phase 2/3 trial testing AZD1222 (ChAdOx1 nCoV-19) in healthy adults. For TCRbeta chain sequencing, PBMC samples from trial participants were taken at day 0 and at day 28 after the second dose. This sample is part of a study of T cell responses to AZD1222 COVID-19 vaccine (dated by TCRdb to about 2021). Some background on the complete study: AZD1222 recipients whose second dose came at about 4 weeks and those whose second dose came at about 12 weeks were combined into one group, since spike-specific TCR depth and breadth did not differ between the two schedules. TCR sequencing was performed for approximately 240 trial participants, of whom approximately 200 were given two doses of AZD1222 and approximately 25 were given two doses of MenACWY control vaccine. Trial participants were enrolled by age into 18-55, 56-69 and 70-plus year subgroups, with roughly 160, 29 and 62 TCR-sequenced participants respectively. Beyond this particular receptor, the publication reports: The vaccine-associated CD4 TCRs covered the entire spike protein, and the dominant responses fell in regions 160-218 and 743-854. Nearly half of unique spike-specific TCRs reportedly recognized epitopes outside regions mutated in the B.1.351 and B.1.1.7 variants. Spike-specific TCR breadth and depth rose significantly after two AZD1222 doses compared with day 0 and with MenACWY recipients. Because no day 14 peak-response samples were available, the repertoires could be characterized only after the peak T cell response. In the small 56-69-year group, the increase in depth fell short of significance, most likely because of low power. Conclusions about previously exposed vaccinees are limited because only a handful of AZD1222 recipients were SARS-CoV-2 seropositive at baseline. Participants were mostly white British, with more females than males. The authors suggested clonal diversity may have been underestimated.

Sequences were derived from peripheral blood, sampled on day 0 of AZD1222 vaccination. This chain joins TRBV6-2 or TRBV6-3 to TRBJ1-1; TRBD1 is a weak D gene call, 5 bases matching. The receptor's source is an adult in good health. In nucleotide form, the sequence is TGTGCCAGCAGTTACGAGGGGAAGCGGACTGAAGCTTTCTTT. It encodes CASSYEGKRTEAFF.